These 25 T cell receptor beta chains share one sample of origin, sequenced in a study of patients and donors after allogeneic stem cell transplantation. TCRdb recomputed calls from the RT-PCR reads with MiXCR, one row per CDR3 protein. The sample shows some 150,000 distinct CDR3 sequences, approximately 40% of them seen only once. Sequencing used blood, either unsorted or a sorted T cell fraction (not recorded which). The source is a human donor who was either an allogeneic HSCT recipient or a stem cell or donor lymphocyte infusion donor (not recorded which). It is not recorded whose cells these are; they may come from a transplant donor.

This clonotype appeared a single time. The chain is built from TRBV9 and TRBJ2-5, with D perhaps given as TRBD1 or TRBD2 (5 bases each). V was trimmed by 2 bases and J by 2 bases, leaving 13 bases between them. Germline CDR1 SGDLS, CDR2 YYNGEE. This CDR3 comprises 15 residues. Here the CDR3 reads CASSVGAPPQETQYF. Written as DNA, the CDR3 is TGTGCCAGCAGCGTCGGGGCCCCCCCTCAAGAGACCCAGTACTTC.

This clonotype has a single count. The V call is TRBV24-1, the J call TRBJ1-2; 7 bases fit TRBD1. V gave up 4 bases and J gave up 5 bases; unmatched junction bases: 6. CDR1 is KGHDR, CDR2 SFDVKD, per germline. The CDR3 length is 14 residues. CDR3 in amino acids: CATSDSDRAYGYTF. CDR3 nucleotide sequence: TGTGCCACCAGTGACTCAGACAGGGCTTATGGCTACACCTTC.

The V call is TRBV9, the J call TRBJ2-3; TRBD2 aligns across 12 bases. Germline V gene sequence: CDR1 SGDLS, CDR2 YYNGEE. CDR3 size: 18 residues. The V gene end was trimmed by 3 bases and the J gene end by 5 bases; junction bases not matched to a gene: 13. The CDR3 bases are TGTGCCAGCAGCGAGACTAGCGGGGGCCCCCCGGGCAAAGATACGCAGTATTTT. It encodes CASSETSGGPPGKDTQYF. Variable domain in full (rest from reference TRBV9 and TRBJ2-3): DSGVTQTPKHLITATGQRVTLRCSPRSGDLSVYWYQQSLDQGLQFLIQYYNGEERAKGNILERFSAQQFPDLHSELNLSSLELGDSALYFCASSETSGGPPGKDTQYFGPGTRLTVL.

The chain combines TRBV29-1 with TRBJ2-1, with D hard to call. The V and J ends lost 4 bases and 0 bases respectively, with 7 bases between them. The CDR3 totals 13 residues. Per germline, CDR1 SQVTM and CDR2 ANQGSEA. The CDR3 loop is CSVVLSSYNEQFF. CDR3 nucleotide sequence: TGCAGCGTTGTACTGAGCTCCTACAATGAGCAGTTCTTC.

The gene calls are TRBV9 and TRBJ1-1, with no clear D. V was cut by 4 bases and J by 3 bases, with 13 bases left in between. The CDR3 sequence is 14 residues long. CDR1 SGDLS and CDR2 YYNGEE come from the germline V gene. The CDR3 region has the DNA TGTGCCAGCAGCCCTCGGGTGCGGGACACTGAAGCTTTCTTT. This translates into CASSPRVRDTEAFF.

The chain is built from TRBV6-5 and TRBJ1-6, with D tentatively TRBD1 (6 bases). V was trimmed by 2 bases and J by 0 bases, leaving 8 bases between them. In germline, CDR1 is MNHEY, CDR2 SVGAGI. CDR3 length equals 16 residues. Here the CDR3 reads CASSYRGASYNSPLHF. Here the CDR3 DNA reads TGTGCCAGCAGTTACCGGGGGGCCTCCTATAATTCACCCCTCCACTTT.

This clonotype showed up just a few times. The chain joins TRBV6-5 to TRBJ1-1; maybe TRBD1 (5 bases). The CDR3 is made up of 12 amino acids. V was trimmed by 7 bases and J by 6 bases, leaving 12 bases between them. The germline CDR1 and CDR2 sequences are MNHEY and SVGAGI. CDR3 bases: TGTGCCAGCACCCGCGGGGGATCTGAAGCTTTCTTT. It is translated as CASTRGGSEAFF.

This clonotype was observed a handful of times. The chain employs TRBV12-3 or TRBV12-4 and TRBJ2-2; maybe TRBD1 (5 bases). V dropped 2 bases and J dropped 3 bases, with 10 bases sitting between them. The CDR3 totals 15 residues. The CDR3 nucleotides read TGTGCCAGCAGTTTACAGGGCGGTTACACCGGGGAGCTGTTTTTT. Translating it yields CASSLQGGYTGELFF.

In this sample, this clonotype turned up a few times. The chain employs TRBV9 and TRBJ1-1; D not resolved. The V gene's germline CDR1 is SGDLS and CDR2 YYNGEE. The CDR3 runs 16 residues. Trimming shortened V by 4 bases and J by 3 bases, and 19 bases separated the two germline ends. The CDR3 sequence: CASSPTGVVVDTEAFF. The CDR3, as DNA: TGTGCCAGCAGCCCTACCGGGGTGGTCGTCGACACTGAAGCTTTCTTT.

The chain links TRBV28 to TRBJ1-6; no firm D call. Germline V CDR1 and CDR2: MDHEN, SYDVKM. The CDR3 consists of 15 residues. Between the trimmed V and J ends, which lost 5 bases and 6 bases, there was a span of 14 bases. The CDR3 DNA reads TGTGCCAGCAGTCCCCTCGGGCCTACTAATTCACCCCTCCACTTT. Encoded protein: CASSPLGPTNSPLHF.

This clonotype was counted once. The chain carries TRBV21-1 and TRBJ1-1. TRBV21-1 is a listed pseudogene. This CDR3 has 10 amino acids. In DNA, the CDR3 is TGTGCCAGCAGCAAGACTGAAGCTTTCTTT. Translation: CASSKTEAFF.

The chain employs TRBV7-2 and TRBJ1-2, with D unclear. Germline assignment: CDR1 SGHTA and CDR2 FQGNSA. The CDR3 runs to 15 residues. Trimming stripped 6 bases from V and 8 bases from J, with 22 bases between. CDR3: CASRSADEGPGGYTF. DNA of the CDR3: TGTGCCAGCAGGAGCGCGGATGAGGGTCCGGGGGGCTACACCTTC.

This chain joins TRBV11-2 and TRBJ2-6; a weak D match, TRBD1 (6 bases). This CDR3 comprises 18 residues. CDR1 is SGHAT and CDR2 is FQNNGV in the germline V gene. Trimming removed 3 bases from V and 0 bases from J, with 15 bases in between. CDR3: CASSFRDMVSSGANVLTF. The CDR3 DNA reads TGTGCCAGCAGCTTCAGGGACATGGTCAGCTCTGGGGCCAACGTCCTGACTTTC.

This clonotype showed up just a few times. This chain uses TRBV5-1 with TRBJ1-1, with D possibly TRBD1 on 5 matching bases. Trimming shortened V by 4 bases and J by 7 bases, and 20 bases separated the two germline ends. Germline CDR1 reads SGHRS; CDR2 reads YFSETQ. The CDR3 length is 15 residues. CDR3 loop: CASSADNTPGIEAFF. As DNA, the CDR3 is TGCGCCAGCAGCGCGGACAACACCCCGGGCATTGAAGCTTTCTTT.

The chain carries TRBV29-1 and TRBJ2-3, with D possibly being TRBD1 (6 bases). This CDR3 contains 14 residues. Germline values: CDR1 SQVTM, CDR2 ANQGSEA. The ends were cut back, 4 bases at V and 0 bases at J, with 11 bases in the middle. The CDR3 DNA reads TGCAGCGTTGTTCGTCAGGGGAGCACAGATACGCAGTATTTT. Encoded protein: CSVVRQGSTDTQYF.

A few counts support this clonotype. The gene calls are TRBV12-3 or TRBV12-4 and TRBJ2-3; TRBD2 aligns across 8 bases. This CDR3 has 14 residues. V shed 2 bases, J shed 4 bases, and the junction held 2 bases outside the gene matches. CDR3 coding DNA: TGTGCCAGCAGTTTAACGACTAGCGCAGATACGCAGTATTTT. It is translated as CASSLTTSADTQYF.

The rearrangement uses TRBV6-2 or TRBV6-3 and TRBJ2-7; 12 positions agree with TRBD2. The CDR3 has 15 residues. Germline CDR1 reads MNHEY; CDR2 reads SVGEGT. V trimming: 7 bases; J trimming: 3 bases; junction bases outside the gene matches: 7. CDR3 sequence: CASNERLAGVYEQYF. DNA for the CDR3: TGTGCCAGCAATGAAAGACTAGCGGGGGTCTACGAGCAGTACTTC.

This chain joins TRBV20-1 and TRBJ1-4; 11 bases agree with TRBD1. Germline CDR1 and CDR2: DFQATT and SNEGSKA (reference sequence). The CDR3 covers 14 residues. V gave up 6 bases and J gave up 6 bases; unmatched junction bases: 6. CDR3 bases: TGCAGTGCCCTAGAGGGACAGGGGGATGAAAAACTGTTTTTT. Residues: CSALEGQGDEKLFF.

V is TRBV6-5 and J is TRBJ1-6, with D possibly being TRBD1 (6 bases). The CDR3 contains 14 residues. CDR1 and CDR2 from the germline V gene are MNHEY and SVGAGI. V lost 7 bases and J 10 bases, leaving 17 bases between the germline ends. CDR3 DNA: TGTGCCAGCACCCCGAGGGGGGACGGATCACCCCTCCACTTT. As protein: CASTPRGDGSPLHF.

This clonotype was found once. For the CDR3, the DNA is TGCAGCGGGAAACCGGGACAGGGGATTAGCTCCTACGAGCAGTACGTC. Translated: CSGKPGQGISSYEQYV. The chain employs TRBV29-1 and TRBJ2-7; 10 nucleotides agree with TRBD1. V lost 7 bases and J lost 0; bases outside the gene matches: 12. The length of the CDR3 is 16 residues. The V gene's germline CDR1 is SQVTM and CDR2 ANQGSEA.

CDR3 in DNA: TGCGCCAGCAGCCACCCCGGTGGGGCCGGGGGAACTGAAGCTTTCTTT. Its protein product is CASSHPGGAGGTEAFF. The V and J genes are TRBV4-1 and TRBJ1-1; D may be TRBD1 (5 bases). Germline V gene data show CDR1 as MGHRA and CDR2 as YSYEKL. V dropped 3 bases and J dropped 5 bases, with 19 bases sitting between them. CDR3 length: 16 residues.

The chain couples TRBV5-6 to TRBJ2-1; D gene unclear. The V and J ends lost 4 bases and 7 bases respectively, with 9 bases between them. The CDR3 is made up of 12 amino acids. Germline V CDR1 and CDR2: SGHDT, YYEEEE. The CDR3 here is CASSRTRNEQFF. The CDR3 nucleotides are TGTGCCAGCAGCCGGACCCGGAATGAGCAGTTCTTC.

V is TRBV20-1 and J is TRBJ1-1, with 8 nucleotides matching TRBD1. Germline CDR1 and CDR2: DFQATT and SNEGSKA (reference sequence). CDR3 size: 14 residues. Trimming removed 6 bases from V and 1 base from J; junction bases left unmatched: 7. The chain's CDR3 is CSAPTGAQNTEAFF. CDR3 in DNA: TGCAGTGCCCCGACAGGGGCCCAGAACACTGAAGCTTTCTTT.

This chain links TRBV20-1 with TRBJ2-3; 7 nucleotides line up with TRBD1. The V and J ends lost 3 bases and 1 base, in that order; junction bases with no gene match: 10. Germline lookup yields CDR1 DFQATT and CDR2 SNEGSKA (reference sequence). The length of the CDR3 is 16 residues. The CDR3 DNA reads TGCAGTGCTAGCCGGGACAGCGAGGATGGCACAGATACGCAGTATTTT. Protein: CSASRDSEDGTDTQYF.

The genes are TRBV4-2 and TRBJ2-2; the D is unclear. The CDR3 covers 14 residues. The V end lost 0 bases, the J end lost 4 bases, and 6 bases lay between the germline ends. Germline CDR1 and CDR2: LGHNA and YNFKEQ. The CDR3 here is CASSQDLGTGELFF. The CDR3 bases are TGTGCCAGCAGCCAAGACCTAGGCACCGGGGAGCTGTTTTTT.